This T cell receptor beta chain was captured in a study of blood T cell repertoires in COVID-19. Study summary: The study drew acute and convalescent COVID-19 samples from the United States, Italy and Spain. In each case, the material was cDNA or gDNA derived from T cells, B-cell-depleted T cells, or PBMCs.

Original processing methods: Estimates of nucleated cell counts were drawn from the amplification of reference gene primers. The method was immunoSEQ multiplex PCR; TCRdb's version includes in-frame clones alone and lacks a portion of them. V and J calls and clone size are given by that table; D and trimming were obtained from the DNA. The data show around 200,000 clones, more than 75% seen once. Sequenced input: peripheral blood. The sequence was obtained from a man in his 60s who had recovered from COVID-19.

This CDR3 reads CASSGPDSTHRRGTDTQYF. The CDR3 nucleotides are TGCGCCAGCAGCGGACCGGATTCGACTCACCGGAGAGGGACAGATACGCAGTATTTT. The chain uses TRBV5-1 and TRBJ2-3, with D possibly being TRBD2 (5 bases). The germline V gene has CDR1 SGHRS and CDR2 YFSETQ. Trimming removed 4 bases from V and 3 bases from J, with 27 bases in between. The CDR3 contains 19 residues.